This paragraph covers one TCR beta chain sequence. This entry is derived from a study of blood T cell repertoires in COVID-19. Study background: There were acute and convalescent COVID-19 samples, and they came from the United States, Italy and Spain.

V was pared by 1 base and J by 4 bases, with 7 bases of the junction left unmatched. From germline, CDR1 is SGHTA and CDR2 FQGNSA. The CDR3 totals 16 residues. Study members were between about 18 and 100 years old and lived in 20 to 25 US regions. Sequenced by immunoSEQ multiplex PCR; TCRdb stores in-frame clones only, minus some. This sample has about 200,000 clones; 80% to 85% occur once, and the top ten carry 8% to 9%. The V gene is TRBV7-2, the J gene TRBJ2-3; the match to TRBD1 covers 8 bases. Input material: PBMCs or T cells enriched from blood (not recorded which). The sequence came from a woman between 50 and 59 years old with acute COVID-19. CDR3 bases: TGTGCCAGCAGCTTAGATGCGGCAGGGGGCTCAGATACGCAGTATTTT. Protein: CASSLDAAGGSDTQYF. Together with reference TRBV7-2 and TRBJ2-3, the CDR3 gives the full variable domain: GAGVSQSPSNKVTEKGKDVELRCDPISGHTALYWYRQSLGQGLEFLIYFQGNSAPDKSGLPSDRFSAERTGGSVSTLTIQRTQQEDSAVYLCASSLDAAGGSDTQYFGPGTRLTVL.